These 6 T cell receptor beta chains came from one sample sequenced in a study of blood T cell repertoires in COVID-19. Profiling relied on immunoSEQ multiplex PCR, and the TCRdb table lists in-frame clones only, not all of them. Here the sample spans fewer than 200,000 clones, roughly 85% being singletons. Sequencing was performed on PBMCs or T cells enriched from blood (not recorded which). The receptors were sampled from a woman in her seventies in a cohort exposed to, infected with or recovered from COVID-19 (not recorded which).

The chain recombines TRBV5-5 with TRBJ1-4; D is undetermined. The CDR3 has 15 amino acids. Germline V lookup: CDR1 SGHKS, CDR2 YYEKEE (reference sequence). V dropped 0 bases and J dropped 2 bases, with 8 bases sitting between them. CDR3 in amino acids: CASSLGWATNEKLFF. In DNA form, the CDR3 reads TGTGCCAGCAGCTTGGGATGGGCTACTAATGAAAAACTGTTTTTT.

The chain employs TRBV7-3 and TRBJ2-5; TRBD1 aligns across 9 bases. With 5 bases clipped from V and 4 bases from J, the junction kept 11 bases outside the gene matches. The CDR3 has 16 amino acids. Germline CDR1 and CDR2: SGHTA and FQGTGA. The CDR3 is CASSLSGTGSRETQYF. The CDR3 nucleotides are TGTGCCAGCAGCCTTTCCGGGACAGGGTCCCGAGAGACCCAGTACTTC.

The chain couples TRBV28 to TRBJ2-7; 9 bases are shared with TRBD2. V shed 7 bases, J shed 4 bases, and the junction held 11 bases outside the gene matches. Per the germline V gene, CDR1 is MDHEN and CDR2 is SYDVKM. The CDR3 consists of 15 residues. CDR3 sequence: CASNPQLAGGYEQYF. CDR3 nucleotide sequence: TGTGCCAGCAATCCCCAGTTGGCGGGAGGGTACGAGCAGTACTTC.

This clone was detected only once. This chain links TRBV28 with TRBJ1-2, with unresolved D. V was cut by 7 bases and J by 4 bases, with 16 bases left in between. Germline CDR1 MDHEN, CDR2 SYDVKM. The CDR3 has 14 amino acids. The CDR3, as DNA: TGTGCCAGCACCGGGGTCCGGGGTACCTATGGCTACACCTTC. This sequence encodes CASTGVRGTYGYTF.

The chain has TRBV2 and TRBJ2-5; 8 bases fit TRBD2. CDR1 is SNHLY and CDR2 is FYNNEI in the germline V gene. V dropped 4 bases and J dropped 9; count of bases not matched to a gene: 7. This CDR3 contains 13 residues. The CDR3 loop is CASSVPGLVAQYF. DNA for the CDR3: TGTGCCAGCAGTGTTCCGGGACTAGTAGCCCAGTACTTC.

This clone was observed once. The V gene is TRBV10-3, the J gene TRBJ2-3; 7 bases match TRBD1. Germline-derived CDR1 and CDR2 are ENHRY and SYGVKD. V gave up 0 bases and J gave up 2 bases; unmatched junction bases: 2. This CDR3 is 15 amino acids long. CDR3 amino acids: CAISESRGNTDTQYF. CDR3 bases: TGTGCCATCAGTGAGTCCAGGGGGAACACAGATACGCAGTATTTT.